Following are 13 T cell receptor beta chains from one sample sequenced in a study of blood T cell repertoires in COVID-19. Some clones are missing from TCRdb's copy, which holds only in-frame ones; the method was immunoSEQ multiplex PCR. The table records approximately 670,000 clones, around 90% of them present only once. Input material: peripheral blood. The source of these receptors is a woman between 18 and 29 years old with acute or convalescent COVID-19.

The DNA for the CDR3 is TGTGCCAGCAGCTCAGCAGGGAATCCGGGAAACACCATATATTTT. This sequence encodes CASSSAGNPGNTIYF. The rearrangement uses TRBV5-4 and TRBJ1-3, with D perhaps matching TRBD1 (5 bases). V shed 3 bases and J shed 4 bases, with 14 bases lying between them. This CDR3 is built from 15 residues. Germline CDR1 and CDR2: SGHNT and YYREEE (reference sequence).

Only one count was recorded for this clone. This chain joins TRBV4-1 and TRBJ2-7, with D possibly TRBD1 on 6 matching bases. The V gene lost 0 bases and the J gene lost 4 bases, with 10 bases spanning the gap. This CDR3 has 14 residues. CDR1 is MGHRA and CDR2 is YSYEKL in the germline V gene. The CDR3 protein is CASSQDNRAYEQYF. The CDR3, as DNA: TGCGCCAGCAGCCAAGATAACAGGGCATACGAGCAGTACTTC.

The chain combines TRBV9 with TRBJ1-6; D perhaps matches TRBD1 (6 bases). Between the trimmed V and J ends, which lost 4 bases and 7 bases, there was a span of 12 bases. The CDR3 is 14 residues long. In germline, CDR1 is SGDLS, CDR2 YYNGEE. CDR3 amino acids: CASSLDRANSPLHF. CDR3 coding DNA: TGTGCCAGCAGCCTGGACAGAGCAAATTCACCCCTCCACTTT. The whole variable domain, remainder taken from reference TRBV9 and TRBJ1-6, is DSGVTQTPKHLITATGQRVTLRCSPRSGDLSVYWYQQSLDQGLQFLIQYYNGEERAKGNILERFSAQQFPDLHSELNLSSLELGDSALYFCASSLDRANSPLHFGNGTRLTVT.

The J gene is TRBJ1-1, the V gene TRBV30, with D possibly TRBD1 on 5 matching bases. From germline, CDR1 is GTSNPN and CDR2 SVGIG (reference sequence). V shed 4 bases and J shed 1 base, with 16 bases lying between them. This CDR3 contains 15 residues. CDR3 loop: CAWNTGLSRNTEAFF. The CDR3 DNA reads as TGTGCCTGGAACACAGGATTGAGTAGGAACACTGAAGCTTTCTTT.

The chain joins TRBV30 to TRBJ1-1; D call uncertain. Germline values: CDR1 GTSNPN, CDR2 SVGIG (reference sequence). V dropped 0 bases and J dropped 1 base, with 12 bases sitting between them. The CDR3 covers 15 residues. The CDR3 DNA reads TGTGCCTGGAGTGTATGGGAGGCGCGGAACACTGAAGCTTTCTTT. The encoded protein is CAWSVWEARNTEAFF.

This chain connects TRBV5-1 to TRBJ1-2; D not certain. Germline V CDR1 and CDR2: SGHRS, YFSETQ. This CDR3 contains 16 residues. V lost 3 bases, J lost 4 bases, and 19 bases lay in between. This chain's CDR3 is CASSSEAPTRTYGYTF. For the CDR3, the DNA is TGCGCCAGCAGCTCGGAGGCGCCTACCCGGACCTATGGCTACACCTTC.

The chain combines TRBV10-3 with TRBJ1-2; 8 bases fit TRBD1. Unmatched junction bases numbered 10, after V lost 2 bases and J lost 2 bases. This CDR3 has 17 residues. Germline-derived CDR1 and CDR2 are ENHRY and SYGVKD. The CDR3 DNA reads TGTGCCATCAGTGAGGAAGACAGGGGAGAAGGCAACTATGGCTACACCTTC. Its protein is CAISEEDRGEGNYGYTF.

The chain uses TRBV28 and TRBJ2-3; TRBD2 aligns across 8 bases. V dropped 2 bases and J dropped 8; count of bases not matched to a gene: 9. Germline CDR1 and CDR2: MDHEN and SYDVKM. This CDR3 has 15 amino acids. The CDR3 protein is CASSLIPPGGGTQYF. The CDR3 DNA reads as TGTGCCAGCAGTTTAATCCCCCCGGGGGGGGGTACGCAGTATTTT.

This chain links TRBV4-1 with TRBJ1-4; D remains unclear. The CDR3 spans 12 residues. Germline-derived CDR1 and CDR2 are MGHRA and YSYEKL. V was clipped by 1 base and J by 7 bases, with 4 bases between them. The CDR3 bases are TGCGCCAGCAGCCAAGCGGGTGAAAAACTGTTTTTT. Protein product: CASSQAGEKLFF.

The chain combines TRBV11-2 with TRBJ2-7, with D perhaps TRBD2 (6 bases). In germline, CDR1 is SGHAT, CDR2 FQNNGV. The CDR3 contains 11 residues. V was clipped by 4 bases and J by 6 bases, with 7 bases between them. The CDR3 nucleotides are TGTGCCAGCAGCTGGGGAGGCGAGCAGTACTTC. Translating it yields CASSWGGEQYF.

The chain uses TRBV30 and TRBJ1-2; 10 nucleotides line up with TRBD1. The CDR3 consists of 13 residues. CDR1 is GTSNPN, CDR2 SVGIG, per germline (reference sequence). V shed 5 bases and J 7 bases; nucleotides not matched to a gene: 7. In DNA, the CDR3 is TGTGCCTGGGCGGGACAGGGGTACGGTGGCTACACCTTC. This gives the protein CAWAGQGYGGYTF. The variable domain in full, completed from reference TRBV30 and TRBJ1-2, reads SQTIHQWPATLVQPVGSPLSLECTVEGTSNPNLYWYRQAAGRGLQLLFYSVGIGQISSEVPQNLSASRPQDRQFILSSKKLLLSDSGFYLCAWAGQGYGGYTFGSGTRLTVV.

The chain joins TRBV6-2 or TRBV6-3 to TRBJ2-7, with TRBD2 identical over 9 bases. The CDR3 consists of 13 residues. Germline V gives CDR1 MNHEY, CDR2 SVGEGT. After removal of 6 bases from V and 3 bases from J, the junction contained 3 bases not matched to a gene. The CDR3 DNA follows: TGTGCCAGCAGCCTAGCGGGGCACTACGAGCAGTACTTC. This translates into CASSLAGHYEQYF.

The CDR3 protein is CASSPIGTDNYGYTF. The CDR3 nucleotides are TGTGCCAGCAGTCCAATCGGGACAGACAACTATGGCTACACCTTC. The chain is built from TRBV6-5 and TRBJ1-2, with 7 bases lining up with TRBD1. CDR3 length: 15 residues. Looked up from germline, CDR1 is MNHEY and CDR2 is SVGAGI. Trimming at V came to 5 bases and at J to 2 bases, leaving 8 bases not matched to a gene.